These T cell receptor beta chains were read from a single sample in a study of T cell repertoires in cytomegalovirus infection. MiXCR, applied by TCRdb to the reads, yields one record per CDR3 protein. The repertoire holds 350,000 to 450,000 distinct CDR3 sequences, with around a sixth as singletons. The material sequenced was PBMCs. The receptor set was obtained from a human donor in good health (CMV status not recorded). Some clones in this sample may be carry-over from other donors' samples. Both conserved end residues are part of each CDR3. Fields, in order: D gene, V gene, clone size, J gene, CDR3 DNA, CDR3 protein. The D gene is left open where the match is weak. Size is stated for part of the rows, as once, few or many counts, or as a class when the clone is expanded.

>NA|TRBV7-9|many|TRBJ2-7
TGTGCCAGCAGCTTTTCCTACGAGCAGTACTTC
CASSFSYEQYF
>TRBD2|TRBV7-9|many|TRBJ2-5
TGTGCCAGCAGCACAAGGACGGGAGGGAGAGAGACCCAGTACTTC
CASSTRTGGRETQYF
>NA|TRBV4-1|few|TRBJ2-3
TGCGCCAGCAGCCAGCCAGGGGTCCGAGATACGCAGTATTTT
CASSQPGVRDTQYF
>NA|TRBV28|few|TRBJ1-2
TGTGCCAGCAGTTTGTCTGGGGAACAGTCTAACTATGGCTACACCTTC
CASSLSGEQSNYGYTF
>NA|TRBV20-1|NA|TRBJ2-1
TGCAGTGCTAGAGGGGGGGGGCGGGGTCGCTACAATGAGCAGTTCTTC
CSARGGGRGRYNEQFF
>NA|TRBV4-3|NA|TRBJ1-2
TGCGCCAGCAGCCGGGGCGGGGTTGCTGGCTACACCTTC
CASSRGGVAGYTF
>NA|TRBV6-6|NA|TRBJ2-3
TGTGCCAGCAATTCGGGACTCAGCCTGGCAGATACGCAGTATTTT
CASNSGLSLADTQYF
>NA|TRBV4-1|few|TRBJ2-1
TGCGCCAGCAGCCAAGATTGGAGGAGTGAGCAGTTCTTC
CASSQDWRSEQFF
>NA|TRBV6-6|NA|TRBJ1-3
TGTGCCAGCAGTTACTCGAAGTCGAGGGCGCGAAACACCATATATTTT
CASSYSKSRARNTIYF
>TRBD1|TRBV12-3/TRBV12-4|few|TRBJ2-3
TGTGCCAGCAACACCCTCCGGGACAGGGGGGTGGATACGCAGTATTTT
CASNTLRDRGVDTQYF
>NA|TRBV7-8|few|TRBJ1-2
TGTGCCAGCAGCTTGATTCGGACCTCACCGGTCTATGGCTACACCTTC
CASSLIRTSPVYGYTF
>TRBD2|TRBV12-3/TRBV12-4|NA|TRBJ2-1
TGTGCCTCGGGACTAGCGGGAGTCGGCGATGAGCAGTTCTTC
CASGLAGVGDEQFF
>NA|TRBV20-1|few|TRBJ2-7
TGCAGTGCCCATCGCCCAACTGAGCGTCCCTCCGAGCAGTACTTC
CSAHRPTERPSEQYF
>NA|TRBV14|NA|TRBJ2-3
TGTGCCAGCAGCCAAGGGGTCACAGATACGCAGTATTTT
CASSQGVTDTQYF
>NA|TRBV7-9|many|TRBJ2-4
TGTGCCAGCCGGAGTCGCGGGGACATTCAGTACTTC
CASRSRGDIQYF
>NA|TRBV12-3/TRBV12-4|few|TRBJ2-7
TGTGCCAGCAGTTTTGGAGGGCAGCAGTACTTC
CASSFGGQQYF
>NA|TRBV7-2|many|TRBJ2-7
TGTGCCAGCAGCTTACTGGCACGGTCCTACGAGCAGTACTTC
CASSLLARSYEQYF
>NA|TRBV6-2/TRBV6-3|NA|TRBJ2-1
TGTGCCAGCACAGGACCCTACAATGAGCAGTTCTTC
CASTGPYNEQFF
>TRBD1|TRBV18|few|TRBJ2-1
TGTGCCAGCTCGTCGCAGGGGGCACTTTACAATGAGCAGTTCTTC
CASSSQGALYNEQFF
>NA|TRBV7-2|many|TRBJ2-7
TGTGCCAGCAGCTTAGGGGGCCACTACGAGCAGTACTTC
CASSLGGHYEQYF
>NA|TRBV6-2/TRBV6-3|NA|TRBJ1-2
TGTGCCAGCAGAACACAGGGCGGCTATGGCTACACCTTC
CASRTQGGYGYTF
>NA|TRBV2|NA|TRBJ1-1
TGTGCCAGCAGTGTTGAGACCGCCGAAGCTTTCTTT
CASSVETAEAFF
>NA|TRBV7-2|many|TRBJ2-1
TGTGCCAGCAGCCCCGGGACCGGGGCTCCTAATGAGCAGTTCTTC
CASSPGTGAPNEQFF
>TRBD2|TRBV2|NA|TRBJ2-2
TGTGCCAGCAGACCGGGACTAGCGGACACCGGGGAGCTGTTTTTT
CASRPGLADTGELFF
>TRBD1|TRBV6-1|NA|TRBJ2-5
TGTGCCAGCAGTGATTGGGACAGGGGGTCTGAGACCCAGTACTTC
CASSDWDRGSETQYF
>TRBD2|TRBV6-6|NA|TRBJ2-7
TGTGCCAGCAGTTACCGGACTAGCGGGGGGCGCTACGAGCAGTACTTC
CASSYRTSGGRYEQYF
>TRBD2|TRBV5-3|NA|TRBJ2-1
TGTGCCAGCAGCTGGGATAGCGGGGGGGCCTCGAATGAGCAGTTCTTC
CASSWDSGGASNEQFF
>NA|TRBV10-3|NA|TRBJ1-5
TGTGCCATCAGTGGTGAAGTAAGCAATCAGCCCCAGCATTTT
CAISGEVSNQPQHF
>NA|TRBV7-4|NA|TRBJ2-4
TGTGCCAGCAGCTTTGGAGGAGCCAAAAACATTCAGTACTTC
CASSFGGAKNIQYF
>NA|TRBV20-1|NA|TRBJ2-1
TGCAGTCCGGGCCCTGGGGTGAATGAGCAGTTCTTC
CSPGPGVNEQFF
>NA|TRBV20-1|NA|TRBJ2-6
TGCAGTGCTAGCCGGTCCCTGGGCCCGGACGTCCTGACTTTC
CSASRSLGPDVLTF
>TRBD2|TRBV11-2|NA|TRBJ2-3
TGTGCCAGCAGCTCGACTAGCGGGAGCAATACGCAGTATTTT
CASSSTSGSNTQYF
>NA|TRBV4-1|NA|TRBJ2-1
TGCGCCAGCAGCCAAGATCTATGGGGGAGCTACAATGAGCAGTTCTTC
CASSQDLWGSYNEQFF
>NA|TRBV5-1|NA|TRBJ1-2
TGCGCCAGCAGCTTGCCAGGGGCGGATAACTATGGCTACACCTTC
CASSLPGADNYGYTF
>NA|TRBV6-6|many|TRBJ2-5
TGTGCCAGCAGTTACTCGATCCAGGGTGGGAAGACCCAGTACTTC
CASSYSIQGGKTQYF
>NA|TRBV2|few|TRBJ2-4
TGTGCCAGCACGCCAGACCTAGCCAAAAACATTCAGTACTTC
CASTPDLAKNIQYF